The 15 T cell receptor beta chains listed next were all sequenced from one sample in a study of cytomegalovirus exposure and HLA in healthy donors. PCR was performed using 60 Vbeta and 13 Jbeta primers. Some clones are missing from TCRdb's copy, which holds only in-frame ones; the method was immunoSEQ multiplex PCR. The sample lists roughly 180,000 clones, over 70% occurring once. Sequenced: PBMCs. Receptors were obtained from a man aged 18-30 years in good health and CMV-seronegative.

This clone was counted a single time. V usage is TRBV5-4 and J usage is TRBJ1-2; D ambiguous. The V end was cut by 0 bases, the J end by 5 bases, with 8 bases between. The CDR3 extends over 13 amino acids. The germline gives CDR1 SGHNT, CDR2 YYREEE (reference sequence). The CDR3 sequence: CASSLAAAYGYTF. CDR3 coding DNA: TGTGCCAGCAGCTTGGCGGCAGCGTATGGCTACACCTTC.

The chain recombines TRBV7-9 with TRBJ1-5; 8 nucleotides agree with TRBD1. This CDR3 region has 15 residues. The ends lost 5 bases at V and 0 bases at J; junction bases unmatched: 3. Germline values: CDR1 SEHNR, CDR2 FQNEAQ (reference sequence). This CDR3 reads CASSLGQVSNQPQHF. As DNA, the CDR3 is TGTGCCAGCAGCCTGGGACAGGTTAGCAATCAGCCCCAGCATTTT.

The CDR3 spells CASSLQVPTDTQYF. The DNA for the CDR3 is TGTGCCAGCAGCTTACAGGTACCCACAGATACGCAGTATTTT. The chain combines TRBV7-9 with TRBJ2-3; D remains ambiguous. Germline CDR1 and CDR2: SEHNR and FQNEAQ (reference sequence). This CDR3 comprises 14 residues. Trimming pared 2 bases from V and 2 bases from J, leaving 8 bases between.

V gene TRBV30 combines with J gene TRBJ2-1; 10 nucleotides match TRBD2. The V gene end was trimmed by 2 bases and the J gene end by 12 bases; junction bases not matched to a gene: 10. The CDR3 is 14 residues long. The germline CDR1 and CDR2 sequences are GTSNPN and SVGIG (reference sequence). The CDR3 coding sequence is TGTGCCTGGAGTAGGGTAGCGGGGGGACGTGCGCAGTTCTTC. This sequence encodes CAWSRVAGGRAQFF.

The V call is TRBV19, the J call TRBJ1-4, with 7 bases matching TRBD1. Germline loops: CDR1 LNHDA, CDR2 SQIVND (reference sequence). V trimming: 6 bases; J trimming: 4 bases; junction bases outside the gene matches: 5. The CDR3 extends over 14 amino acids. The CDR3 sequence: CASRLTGSNEKLFF. CDR3 in DNA: TGTGCCAGTAGATTGACAGGGAGTAATGAAAAACTGTTTTTT.

The chain joins TRBV27 to TRBJ2-7; 9 positions match TRBD1. In germline, CDR1 is MNHEY, CDR2 SMNVEV (reference sequence). CDR3 length: 17 amino acids. The V gene end was trimmed by 3 bases and the J gene end by 5 bases; junction bases not matched to a gene: 14. CDR3 DNA: TGTGCCAGCAGTTTCATCCCCTCGCGGGACAGGGCAGACGAGCAGTACTTC. Its translation is CASSFIPSRDRADEQYF.

This clone has just a few counts. The chain combines TRBV6-5 with TRBJ1-2, with 9 bases fitting TRBD1. This CDR3 comprises 15 residues. Germline CDR1 reads MNHEY; CDR2 reads SVGAGI. The J segment lost 4 bases and the V segment lost 6 bases, leaving 9 bases of the junction unmatched. CDR3 coding DNA: TGTGCCAGCAGATACCGGGACAGGGACTTCTATGGCTACACCTTC. Translated, it gives CASRYRDRDFYGYTF.

This clone occurred a few times. V usage is TRBV15 and J usage is TRBJ2-1; 7 nucleotides agree with TRBD2. This CDR3 spans 17 amino acids. The trim removed 1 base at V and 5 bases at J, leaving 11 bases unmatched. Germline V gene data show CDR1 as LNHNV and CDR2 as YYDKDF (reference sequence). The CDR3 DNA follows: TGTGCCACCAGCAGAGGAGGGGAGGGGAAAGGTGACAATGAGCAGTTCTTC. Translated, it gives CATSRGGEGKGDNEQFF. The whole variable domain, remainder taken from reference TRBV15 and TRBJ2-1, is DAMVIQNPRYQVTQFGKPVTLSCSQTLNHNVMYWYQQKSSQAPKLLFHYYDKDFNNEADTPDNFQSRRPNTSFCFLDIRSPGLGDTAMYLCATSRGGEGKGDNEQFFGPGTRLTVL.

The chain combines TRBV11-2 with TRBJ2-5; 12 bases are a match to TRBD2. V lost 7 bases, J lost 2 bases, and 5 bases stayed unmatched. Germline V lookup: CDR1 SGHAT, CDR2 FQNNGV. The CDR3 runs 15 residues. The CDR3 spells CASTRTSGDQETQYF. The CDR3 DNA reads as TGTGCCAGCACCCGGACTAGCGGGGATCAAGAGACCCAGTACTTC.

This clone was observed a handful of times. The chain carries TRBV5-4 and TRBJ1-1; 10 bases agree with TRBD1. This CDR3 contains 15 residues. Germline CDR1 is SGHNT and CDR2 is YYREEE (reference sequence). V shed 3 bases and J 5 bases; nucleotides not matched to a gene: 7. The CDR3 bases are TGTGCCAGCAGCTCGCCCGGGACAGGGGTTACTGAAGCTTTCTTT. This translates into CASSSPGTGVTEAFF.

This clone occurred once. J is TRBJ2-2 and V is TRBV11-2, with D possibly matching TRBD2 (6 bases). This CDR3 region has 16 residues. The germline V gene encodes CDR1 SGHAT and CDR2 FQNNGV. V shed 5 bases and J shed 5 bases, with 18 bases lying between them. CDR3 loop: CASSPGGFRGTGELFF. The DNA of the CDR3 is TGTGCCAGCAGCCCAGGAGGGTTTCGGGGTACCGGGGAGCTGTTTTTT.

This chain links TRBV27 with TRBJ1-4; 7 bases align to TRBD1. The CDR3 is 14 amino acids. The junction had 12 bases not matched to a gene; V was cut back by 5 bases and J by 12 bases. Germline CDR1 and CDR2: MNHEY and SMNVEV (reference sequence). CDR3 protein: CASSEQGMALELFF. Written as DNA, the CDR3 is TGTGCCAGCAGTGAACAGGGGATGGCTTTGGAACTGTTTTTT. Looking up the rest from reference TRBV27 and TRBJ1-4 gives the full variable domain: EAQVTQNPRYLITVTGKKLTVTCSQNMNHEYMSWYRQDPGLGLRQIYYSMNVEVTDKGDVPEGYKVSRKEKRNFPLILESPSPNQTSLYFCASSEQGMALELFFGSGTQLSVL.

The chain uses TRBV21-1 and TRBJ2-3; the D call in the table, TRBD2, was not verified against the DNA. TRBV21-1 is a pseudogene. The CDR3 length is 15 residues. The CDR3 sequence: CATKGLAGAQDTQYF. CDR3 nucleotides: TGTGCCACCAAGGGACTAGCGGGGGCCCAAGATACGCAGTATTTT.

The chain joins TRBV9 to TRBJ1-1; TRBD1 matches at 7 bases. Unmatched junction bases numbered 10, after V lost 5 bases and J lost 0 bases. This CDR3 has 16 residues. CDR1 and CDR2 (germline): SGDLS, YYNGEE. CDR3 protein: CASSGTTTGMNTEAFF. The CDR3 nucleotides are TGTGCCAGCAGTGGGACAACGACAGGGATGAACACTGAAGCTTTCTTT.

The J gene is TRBJ2-7, the V gene TRBV5-4; D is perhaps TRBD1 (6 bases). Germline V CDR1 and CDR2: SGHNT, YYREEE (reference sequence). With 5 bases removed from V and 1 base from J, the gap between germline ends came to 16 bases. The CDR3 consists of 15 residues. The CDR3 coding sequence is TGTGCCAGCAGTGATGCACCGGGACAATCCTACGAGCAGTACTTC. Translation gives CASSDAPGQSYEQYF.